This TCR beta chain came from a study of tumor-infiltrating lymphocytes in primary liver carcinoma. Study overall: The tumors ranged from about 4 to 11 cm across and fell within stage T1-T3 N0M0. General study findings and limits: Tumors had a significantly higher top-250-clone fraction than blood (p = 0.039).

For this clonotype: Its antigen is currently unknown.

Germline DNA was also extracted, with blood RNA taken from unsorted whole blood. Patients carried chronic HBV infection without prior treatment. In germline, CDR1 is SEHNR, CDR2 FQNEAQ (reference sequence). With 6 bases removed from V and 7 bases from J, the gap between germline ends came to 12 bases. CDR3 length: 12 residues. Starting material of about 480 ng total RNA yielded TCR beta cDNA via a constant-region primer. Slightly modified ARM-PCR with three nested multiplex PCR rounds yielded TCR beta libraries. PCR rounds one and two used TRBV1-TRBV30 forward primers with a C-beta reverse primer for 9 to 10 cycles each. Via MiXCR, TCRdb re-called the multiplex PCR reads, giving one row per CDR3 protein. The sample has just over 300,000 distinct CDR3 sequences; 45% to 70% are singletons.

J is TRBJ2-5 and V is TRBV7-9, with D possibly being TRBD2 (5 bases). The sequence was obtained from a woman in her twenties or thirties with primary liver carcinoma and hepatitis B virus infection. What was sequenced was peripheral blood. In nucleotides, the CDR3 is TGTGCCAGCAGTTCCGGACTGGGGACCCAGTACTTC. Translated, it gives CASSSGLGTQYF. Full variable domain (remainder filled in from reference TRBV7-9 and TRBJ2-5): DTGVSQNPRHKITKRGQNVTFRCDPISEHNRLYWYRQTLGQGPEFLTYFQNEAQLEKSRLLSDRFSAERPKGSFSTLEIQRTEQGDSAMYLCASSSGLGTQYFGPGTRLLVL.